Each of the 19 T cell receptor beta chains below was sequenced from the same sample in a study of metastatic and nonmetastatic thyroid tumors. No treatment had been given to any patient before thyroid surgery. MiXCR re-clonotyped the PCR reads for TCRdb. Of tens of thousands of clones listed, about 13% are singletons. The source material was blood. The receptors shown here come from a female donor with papillary thyroid cancer or a benign thyroid nodule (not recorded which). Some clones in this sample may be carry-over from other donors' samples.

This clone was recorded many times. This may come from a read error, since a much larger clone is one base off. This chain links TRBV12-3 or TRBV12-4 with TRBJ2-2; 9 bases are a match to TRBD2. The CDR3 runs to 17 residues. The V and J ends lost 8 bases and 2 bases, in that order; junction bases with no gene match: 12. The CDR3: CASAPSGKGINTGELFF. As DNA, the CDR3 is TGTGCCAGCGCCCCTAGCGGGAAAGGTATAAACACCGGGGAGCTGTTTTTT.

This chain joins TRBV5-5 and TRBJ2-7, with D unclear. The germline V and J ends were trimmed by 0 bases and 4 bases, with 14 bases remaining between them. The germline CDR1 and CDR2 sequences are SGHKS and YYEKEE (reference sequence). This CDR3 has 15 amino acids. CDR3 sequence reads: CASSLDRHVWYEQYF. CDR3 nucleotide sequence: TGTGCCAGCAGCTTGGACAGACATGTTTGGTACGAGCAGTACTTC. The variable domain in full, completed from reference TRBV5-5 and TRBJ2-7, reads DAGVTQSPTHLIKTRGQQVTLRCSPISGHKSVSWYQQVLGQGPQFIFQYYEKEERGRGNFPDRFSARQFPNYSSELNVNALLLGDSALYLCASSLDRHVWYEQYFGPGTRLTVT.

By share, this clone ranks as medium-sized (0.01 to 0.1%). This chain uses TRBV2 with TRBJ1-3, with D possibly matching TRBD1 (6 bases). The V and J ends lost 6 bases and 0 bases respectively, with 9 bases between them. Germline CDR1 and CDR2: SNHLY and FYNNEI. The CDR3 consists of 14 residues. The CDR3 DNA sequence: TGTGCCAGCAGATACAGGGACTCTGGAAACACCATATATTTT. It yields the protein CASRYRDSGNTIYF.

This clone was recorded many times. The chain combines TRBV4-1 with TRBJ2-1; D gene uncertain. The length of the CDR3 is 15 residues. The V gene lost 3 bases and the J gene lost 0 bases, with 9 bases spanning the gap. Germline V gene lookup returns CDR1 MGHRA and CDR2 YSYEKL. The DNA for the CDR3 is TGCGCCAGCAGCCATGACACCAGCTCCTACAATGAGCAGTTCTTC. Protein: CASSHDTSSYNEQFF.

Ten or more counts support this clone. The chain has TRBV2 and TRBJ2-3; 10 bases align to TRBD1. With 5 bases clipped from V and 3 bases from J, the junction kept 8 bases outside the gene matches. Looked up from germline, CDR1 is SNHLY and CDR2 is FYNNEI. CDR3 length: 16 amino acids. The CDR3 sequence is CASSRQGAQNTDTQYF. CDR3 coding DNA: TGTGCCAGCAGTAGACAGGGGGCGCAAAATACAGATACGCAGTATTTT.

This clone was seen a handful of times. This rearrangement joins TRBV6-2 or TRBV6-3 to TRBJ1-1, with D possibly being TRBD1 (5 bases). This CDR3 spans 12 amino acids. The V end was cut by 4 bases, the J end by 8 bases, with 11 bases between. Germline V gene lookup returns CDR1 MNHEY and CDR2 SVGEGT. Here the CDR3 DNA reads TGTGCCAGCAGTTTTACAGGCCAGGAAGCTTTCTTT. Amino acids: CASSFTGQEAFF.

This clone was seen at least ten times. The chain employs TRBV6-1 and TRBJ2-5; D is unresolved. V was clipped by 3 bases and J by 2 bases, with 16 bases between them. CDR1 is MNHNS and CDR2 is SASEGT in the germline V gene. The CDR3 spans 16 residues. The CDR3: CASSDRIWFPQETQYF. The CDR3 DNA is TGTGCCAGCAGTGACAGGATATGGTTCCCTCAAGAGACCCAGTACTTC.

This clone was observed many times. The conserved phenylalanine or tryptophan is not found at the CDR3 terminus, so this likely reflects a read error. V is TRBV20-1 and J is TRBJ1-6; the D gene is possibly TRBD1 (5 bases). Trimming stripped 6 bases from V and 0 bases from J, with 12 bases between. CDR3 length equals 15 residues. In germline, CDR1 is DFQATT, CDR2 SNEGSKA (reference sequence). The CDR3 here is CSARDVSSYNSPLHL. CDR3 DNA sequence: TGCAGTGCACGGGACGTGAGCTCCTATAATTCACCCCTCCACCTT.

This clone was picked up many times. This chain connects TRBV9 to TRBJ2-2, with 7 nucleotides matching TRBD2. Germline trimming cut 2 bases from V and 5 bases from J; bases unmatched to any gene: 6. The CDR3 has 15 amino acids. CDR1 and CDR2 (germline): SGDLS, YYNGEE. The CDR3 spells CASSVIQGGTGELFF. The CDR3 DNA reads as TGTGCCAGCAGCGTCATTCAGGGAGGGACCGGGGAGCTGTTTTTT.

This clone has more than one count but fewer than ten. This CDR3 is CASSLGTGGINGYTF. DNA for the CDR3: TGTGCCAGCAGTTTGGGGACAGGGGGTATCAATGGCTACACCTTC. The chain recombines TRBV27 with TRBJ1-2; 11 nucleotides align to TRBD1. This CDR3 has 15 amino acids. The J segment lost 6 bases and the V segment lost 3 bases, leaving 6 bases of the junction unmatched. CDR1 and CDR2 from the germline V gene are MNHEY and SMNVEV (reference sequence).

In its sample, this clone was seen a few times. The V and J genes are TRBV2 and TRBJ2-5, with 8 bases fitting TRBD2. After removal of 2 bases from V and 3 bases from J, the junction contained 5 bases not matched to a gene. CDR3 size: 15 residues. Germline CDR1 reads SNHLY; CDR2 reads FYNNEI. The CDR3: CASSESGTREETQYF. The CDR3 coding sequence is TGTGCCAGCAGTGAATCCGGGACTAGGGAAGAGACCCAGTACTTC.

This clone appeared a single time. The CDR3 is CASSLAQGAGGELFF. DNA of the CDR3: TGCGCCAGCAGCTTGGCCCAGGGGGCGGGCGGGGAGCTGTTTTTT. J is TRBJ2-2 and V is TRBV5-1; 8 bases fit TRBD1. Trimming removed 0 bases from V and 7 bases from J; junction bases left unmatched: 5. Germline loops: CDR1 SGHRS, CDR2 YFSETQ. The CDR3 is 15 residues long. Variable domain in full (rest from reference TRBV5-1 and TRBJ2-2): KAGVTQTPRYLIKTRGQQVTLSCSPISGHRSVSWYQQTPGQGLQFLFEYFSETQRNKGNFPGRFSGRQFSNSRSEMNVSTLELGDSALYLCASSLAQGAGGELFFGEGSRLTVL.

This clone has ten or more counts. This sequence joins TRBV5-1 and TRBJ1-5, with 8 positions matching TRBD1. Looked up from germline, CDR1 is SGHRS and CDR2 is YFSETQ. J lost 11 bases, V lost 2 bases, and 6 bases had no gene match. This CDR3 has 13 amino acids. CDR3: CASSFTGGEAQHF. The CDR3 bases are TGCGCCAGCAGCTTTACAGGGGGGGAAGCCCAGCATTTT.

This clone was picked up a small number of times. V gene TRBV6-2 or TRBV6-3 combines with J gene TRBJ2-7; unclear D gene. Germline V gene lookup returns CDR1 MNHEY and CDR2 SVGEGT. V lost 1 base, J lost 3 bases, and 13 bases lay in between. This CDR3 is built from 15 residues. CDR3 sequence (DNA): TGTGCCAGCAGTTACTGCCTGGGTTTAGGCTACGAGCAGTACTTC. It specifies CASSYCLGLGYEQYF.

At least ten counts were recorded for this clone. The CDR3 loop is CASSSDRGTLWANVLTF. The DNA for the CDR3 is TGTGCCAGCAGCAGCGACAGGGGAACCCTCTGGGCCAACGTCCTGACTTTC. The chain is built from TRBV3-1 and TRBJ2-6; TRBD1 matches at 8 bases. CDR1 LGHDT and CDR2 YNNKEL come from the germline V gene (reference sequence). V was pared by 5 bases and J by 5 bases, with 11 bases of the junction left unmatched. There are 17 residues in the CDR3. The full variable domain, its missing parts supplied by reference TRBV3-1 and TRBJ2-6, is DTAVSQTPKYLVTQMGNDKSIKCEQNLGHDTMYWYKQDSKKFLKIMFSYNNKELIINETVPNRFSPKSPDKAHLNLHINSLELGDSAVYFCASSSDRGTLWANVLTFGAGSRLTVL.

This clone was observed at least ten times. V and J are TRBV5-1 and TRBJ2-7, with TRBD2 identical over 10 bases. The CDR3 contains 20 residues. Germline V gene sequence: CDR1 SGHRS, CDR2 YFSETQ. Germline trimming cut 0 bases from V and 2 bases from J; bases unmatched to any gene: 17. CDR3 protein: CASSLAQVLAGDPPPYEQYF. DNA of the CDR3: TGCGCCAGCAGCTTGGCCCAGGTGCTAGCGGGAGACCCTCCGCCCTACGAGCAGTACTTC.

This clone came up many times. The chain couples TRBV18 to TRBJ1-1, with D uncertain. Per the germline V gene, CDR1 is KGHSH and CDR2 is LQKENI. The CDR3 runs 15 residues. V was clipped by 3 bases and J by 5 bases, with 16 bases between them. The CDR3 sequence: CASSPPPTTGTEAFF. The CDR3 DNA is TGTGCCAGCTCACCCCCCCCCACAACGGGGACTGAAGCTTTCTTT.

This rearrangement joins TRBV3-1 to TRBJ2-1; TRBD1 might be the D (6 bases). Trimming stripped 1 base from V and 9 bases from J, with 19 bases between. The CDR3 consists of 16 residues. CDR1 is LGHDT and CDR2 is YNNKEL in the germline V gene (reference sequence). The DNA of the CDR3 is TGTGCCAGCAGCCAAGCGTCTGGGCAGGGGCACAGTGAGCAGTTCTTC. It yields the protein CASSQASGQGHSEQFF.

As concerns this clone: Germline and junction disagree at one end, which may indicate a read error. The gene calls are TRBV7-2 and TRBJ2-2; 7 nucleotides align to TRBD1. Looked up from germline, CDR1 is SGHTA and CDR2 is FQGNSA. This CDR3 contains 15 residues. Here the CDR3 reads CASSHRGPNTVELFF. The DNA of the CDR3 is TGTGCCAGCAGCCACAGGGGCCCGAACACCGTGGAGCTGTTTTTT.